These 28 T cell receptor beta chains came from one sample sequenced in a study of T cells in Graves' hyperthyroidism and ophthalmopathy. What was amplified from RNA transcripts were TCR beta CDR3 regions. First-round RT-PCR of the TCR CDR3 relied on the HTBI primer set. TCRdb passed the multiplex PCR reads through MiXCR, listing each CDR3 protein once. Of 350,000 to 400,000 distinct CDR3 sequences listed, less than 20% are singletons. The sample comprised blood. These receptors were taken from a young man with Graves' ophthalmopathy.

This rearrangement joins TRBV10-2 to TRBJ2-5, with 12 nucleotides matching TRBD2. Per the germline V gene, CDR1 is WSHSY and CDR2 is SAAADI. This CDR3 is built from 15 residues. Trimming took 2 bases from V and 5 from J; bases not matched to a gene: 3. The CDR3 spells CASSERLAGEETQYF. The CDR3 nucleotides are TGCGCCAGCAGTGAGCGACTAGCGGGGGAGGAGACCCAGTACTTC.

A few counts support this clonotype. V usage is TRBV5-5 and J usage is TRBJ2-7, with 9 bases fitting TRBD1. V shed 4 bases and J 1 base; nucleotides not matched to a gene: 9. CDR1 is SGHKS, CDR2 YYEKEE, per germline (reference sequence). The CDR3 length is 16 residues. In DNA form, the CDR3 reads TGTGCCAGCAGCGTAGCTACAGGGGGCGCTTCCTACGAGCAGTACTTC. It translates to CASSVATGGASYEQYF.

J is TRBJ2-7 and V is TRBV9; perhaps TRBD1 as D (5 bases). The V end lost 4 bases, the J end lost 2 bases, and 16 bases lay between the germline ends. The CDR3 runs 15 residues. In germline, CDR1 is SGDLS, CDR2 YYNGEE. The chain's CDR3 is CASSPGSGATYEQYF. CDR3 nucleotides: TGTGCCAGCAGCCCAGGATCTGGGGCTACCTACGAGCAGTACTTC.

There are many counts of this clonotype. J is TRBJ2-1 and V is TRBV27, with 12 bases fitting TRBD2. The trim removed 2 bases at V and 0 bases at J, leaving 5 bases unmatched. CDR1 is MNHEY, CDR2 SMNVEV, per germline (reference sequence). This CDR3 region has 18 residues. The CDR3 region has the DNA TGTGCCAGCAGTTTACTGGCTAGCGGGGGGGCCTCCTACAATGAGCAGTTCTTC. Amino acids: CASSLLASGGASYNEQFF.

This clonotype was seen ten or more times. The chain combines TRBV20-1 with TRBJ2-3; unclear D gene. The V end was cut by 2 bases, the J end by 2 bases, with 2 bases between. The CDR3 length is 11 residues. The germline V gene encodes CDR1 DFQATT and CDR2 SNEGSKA (reference sequence). Written as DNA, the CDR3 is TGCAGTGCTAGATCCACAGATACGCAGTATTTT. It is translated as CSARSTDTQYF.

V usage is TRBV5-1 and J usage is TRBJ1-1; 9 positions match TRBD1. The CDR3 runs 16 residues. V lost 4 bases, J lost 3 bases, and 10 bases stayed unmatched. Germline values: CDR1 SGHRS, CDR2 YFSETQ. CDR3 coding DNA: TGCGCCAGCAGCACCGGACAGGGGTGGGAGGACACTGAAGCTTTCTTT. Translated: CASSTGQGWEDTEAFF.

This clonotype was observed at least ten times. The chain joins TRBV20-1 to TRBJ2-5; no clear D. V shed 0 bases and J shed 1 base, with 12 bases lying between them. This CDR3 is 15 amino acids long. CDR1 and CDR2 (germline): DFQATT, SNEGSKA (reference sequence). The DNA of the CDR3 is TGCAGTGCTAGAGATGTGGTCACCGTCCAAGAGACCCAGTACTTC. Protein product: CSARDVVTVQETQYF.

In its sample, this clonotype was seen many times. The V call is TRBV5-1, the J call TRBJ2-7; either TRBD1 or TRBD2 may supply D (5 bases each). The CDR3 has 16 amino acids. The V end was cut by 0 bases, the J end by 3 bases, with 16 bases between. CDR1 and CDR2 from the germline V gene are SGHRS and YFSETQ. CDR3 sequence: CASSLVGGTGSYEQYF. DNA of the CDR3: TGCGCCAGCAGCTTGGTAGGTGGGACGGGGAGCTACGAGCAGTACTTC. The full variable domain, with the rest looked up from reference TRBV5-1 and TRBJ2-7, is KAGVTQTPRYLIKTRGQQVTLSCSPISGHRSVSWYQQTPGQGLQFLFEYFSETQRNKGNFPGRFSGRQFSNSRSEMNVSTLELGDSALYLCASSLVGGTGSYEQYFGPGTRLTVT.

At least ten counts were recorded for this clonotype. The chain links TRBV7-8 to TRBJ2-3; TRBD2 matches 8 bases. This CDR3 has 20 residues. The germline V gene has CDR1 SGHVS and CDR2 FQNEAQ. V lost 3 bases, J lost 3 bases, and 20 bases stayed unmatched. CDR3 in DNA: TGTGCCAGCAGCTTTAGAGGGGCTTCCGATCCGGGGGGGCCGACAGATACGCAGTATTTT. Translating it yields CASSFRGASDPGGPTDTQYF.

This clonotype was observed many times. The chain is built from TRBV18 and TRBJ1-4; D not resolved. CDR3 length: 14 residues. The V and J ends lost 3 bases and 4 bases respectively, with 9 bases between them. Germline lookup yields CDR1 KGHSH and CDR2 LQKENI. The CDR3 reads CASSPGANNEKLFF. CDR3 in DNA: TGTGCCAGCTCACCGGGAGCTAATAATGAAAAACTGTTTTTT.

This clonotype was seen at least ten times. CDR3 in amino acids: CASSEKGRGTDTQYF. The CDR3 bases are TGTGCCAGCAGTGAGAAGGGCAGGGGCACAGATACGCAGTATTTT. The chain has TRBV6-1 and TRBJ2-3, with D perhaps TRBD1 (5 bases). This CDR3 has 15 amino acids. Per the germline V gene, CDR1 is MNHNS and CDR2 is SASEGT. V was trimmed by 3 bases and J by 1 base, leaving 11 bases between them.

The chain couples TRBV28 to TRBJ1-2, with D possibly TRBD1 on 6 matching bases. CDR1 and CDR2 from the germline V gene are MDHEN and SYDVKM. Trimming shortened V by 1 base and J by 8 bases, and 14 bases separated the two germline ends. The CDR3 has 14 amino acids. CDR3: CASSLFTGAFGYTF. The CDR3 DNA follows: TGTGCCAGCAGTTTATTTACGGGGGCGTTCGGCTACACCTTC.

This clonotype was counted ten times or more. The chain couples TRBV27 to TRBJ2-7; tentatively, D is TRBD2 (6 bases). The CDR3 covers 17 residues. V lost 3 bases and J 0 bases, leaving 18 bases between the germline ends. CDR1 is MNHEY and CDR2 is SMNVEV in the germline V gene (reference sequence). Written as DNA, the CDR3 is TGTGCCAGCAGTTTCCCCCCCGGGGCGGGGAGCTCCTACGAGCAGTACTTC. It encodes CASSFPPGAGSSYEQYF.

This chain joins TRBV19 and TRBJ2-7; D gene unclear. V lost 5 bases and J 6 bases, leaving 11 bases between the germline ends. CDR1 LNHDA and CDR2 SQIVND come from the germline V gene (reference sequence). This CDR3 is built from 12 residues. The CDR3, as DNA: TGTGCCAGTAGTCCCTTGCCGGGCGAGCAGTACTTC. Translation: CASSPLPGEQYF.

This clonotype was recorded many times. The rearrangement links TRBV6-1 to TRBJ2-3, with D possibly TRBD2 on 5 matching bases. Trimming left V 3 bases short and J 2 bases short, with 12 bases between. The length of the CDR3 is 15 residues. Germline assignment: CDR1 MNHNS and CDR2 SASEGT. CDR3 nucleotides: TGTGCCAGCAGTGAGCTGAGGGCGCCCACAGATACGCAGTATTTT. This codes for CASSELRAPTDTQYF.

The CDR3 DNA sequence: TGCAGCGTTGAAGGGACCGGGAACACTGAAGCTTTCTTT. Its protein is CSVEGTGNTEAFF. This rearrangement joins TRBV29-1 to TRBJ1-1; D not resolved. V dropped 1 base and J dropped 1 base, with 7 bases sitting between them. The CDR3 is 13 residues long. Per germline, CDR1 SQVTM and CDR2 ANQGSEA.

In DNA form, the CDR3 reads TGCAGTGCTAGGGCGACTAGCGGGGGCGGAGATACGCAGTATTTT. Its translation is CSARATSGGGDTQYF. The chain couples TRBV20-1 to TRBJ2-3; TRBD2 matches at 12 bases. Germline CDR1 is DFQATT and CDR2 is SNEGSKA (reference sequence). J lost 5 bases, V lost 3 bases, and 6 bases had no gene match. This CDR3 has 15 residues.

Details on this clonotype: This clone may be a read error of a much larger clone one base away. The rearrangement links TRBV3-1 to TRBJ2-1, with 11 bases aligning to TRBD2. The CDR3 covers 15 residues. Germline V gene sequence: CDR1 LGHDT, CDR2 YNNKEL (reference sequence). The chain's CDR3 is CASGQERLAGGEQFF. The CDR3, as DNA: TGTGCCAGCGGCCAAGAGAGGCTAGCGGGGGGAGAGCAGTTCTTC.

This clonotype was seen ten or more times. The rearrangement links TRBV27 to TRBJ1-5; D may be TRBD1 (6 bases). The V gene lost 6 bases and the J gene lost 8 bases, with 17 bases spanning the gap. CDR1 and CDR2 (germline): MNHEY, SMNVEV (reference sequence). The CDR3 is made up of 14 amino acids. CDR3 nucleotide sequence: TGTGCCAGCAGGACAGGTCGGGGCAGAGAGCCCCAGCATTTT. It translates to CASRTGRGREPQHF.

This chain connects TRBV6-1 to TRBJ1-4; D is unclear. Deletions cut 6 bases from V and 8 bases from J, with 13 bases between. This CDR3 is built from 13 residues. Germline CDR1 reads MNHNS; CDR2 reads SASEGT. This CDR3 is CASSRTRYEKLFF. The CDR3 bases are TGTGCCAGCAGCCGGACGCGGTACGAAAAACTGTTTTTT.

The chain links TRBV18 to TRBJ1-4; D is unresolved. Looked up from germline, CDR1 is KGHSH and CDR2 is LQKENI. V was trimmed by 6 bases and J by 0 bases, leaving 14 bases between them. CDR3 length: 16 residues. This CDR3 is CASSQLRAATNEKLFF. DNA for the CDR3: TGTGCCAGCTCCCAATTGCGGGCCGCAACTAATGAAAAACTGTTTTTT.

There are a few counts of this clonotype. The chain joins TRBV4-2 to TRBJ2-1; 12 nucleotides match TRBD2. V lost 0 bases, J lost 8 bases, and 8 bases stayed unmatched. The germline gives CDR1 LGHNA, CDR2 YNFKEQ. This CDR3 has 17 amino acids. The CDR3 region has the DNA TGTGCCAGCAGCCAAGAAGTTCGACTAGCGGGGGCGGATGAGCAGTTCTTC. This encodes CASSQEVRLAGADEQFF.

The chain recombines TRBV6-2 or TRBV6-3 with TRBJ2-7, with D unclear. Deletions cut 2 bases from V and 2 bases from J, with 13 bases between. The germline V gene encodes CDR1 MNHEY and CDR2 SVGEGT. This CDR3 comprises 15 residues. CDR3 protein: CASSYGSAMAYEQYF. The CDR3 bases are TGTGCCAGCAGTTACGGGTCAGCGATGGCCTACGAGCAGTACTTC.

This clonotype was found a few times. The rearrangement joins TRBV5-8 to TRBJ2-3, with D tentatively TRBD2 (6 bases). The V gene lost 0 bases and the J gene lost 3 bases, with 8 bases spanning the gap. Germline assignment: CDR1 SGHTS and CDR2 YDEGEE. This CDR3 region has 14 residues. CDR3: CASSLASGTDTQYF. The CDR3 DNA follows: TGTGCCAGCAGCTTGGCCAGCGGGACAGATACGCAGTATTTT.

This clonotype appeared a few times. This chain uses TRBV6-1 with TRBJ1-1; D uncertain. From germline, CDR1 is MNHNS and CDR2 SASEGT. V dropped 5 bases and J dropped 1 base, with 17 bases sitting between them. This CDR3 contains 16 residues. CDR3 coding DNA: TGTGCCAGCAGTTATAGGCCCGGGAAGGCGAACACTGAAGCTTTCTTT. As protein: CASSYRPGKANTEAFF.

This clonotype was found a few times. The V and J genes are TRBV11-2 and TRBJ1-2; D gene ambiguous. CDR3 length: 14 amino acids. Germline V gene sequence: CDR1 SGHAT, CDR2 FQNNGV. Trimming took 4 bases from V and 8 from J, leaving 17 bases between them. The CDR3 DNA reads TGTGCCAGCAGCTCCACAGACCGGCCAGTGGGCTACACCTTC. Its protein is CASSSTDRPVGYTF.

The V gene is TRBV5-6, the J gene TRBJ1-2; 7 nucleotides align to TRBD1. J was trimmed by 6 bases and V by 0 bases; bases with no gene match: 5. CDR1 is SGHDT and CDR2 is YYEEEE in the germline V gene. This CDR3 is 14 amino acids long. The CDR3 region has the DNA TGTGCCAGCAGCTTGGTCAGGGGGAATGATGGCTACACCTTC. The encoded protein is CASSLVRGNDGYTF. Combining the CDR3 with reference TRBV5-6 and TRBJ1-2 gives the whole variable domain DAGVTQSPTHLIKTRGQQVTLRCSPKSGHDTVSWYQQALGQGPQFIFQYYEEEERQRGNFPDRFSGHQFPNYSSELNVNALLLGDSALYLCASSLVRGNDGYTFGSGTRLTVV.

Many counts were recorded for this clonotype. This sequence joins TRBV6-1 and TRBJ2-5; perhaps TRBD2 as D (5 bases). The CDR3 is 12 amino acids. Germline V gives CDR1 MNHNS, CDR2 SASEGT. With 10 bases removed from V and 5 bases from J, the gap between germline ends came to 14 bases. CDR3 DNA: TGTGCCACCGGACTTGGTGGGGAGACCCAGTACTTC. This gives the protein CATGLGGETQYF.